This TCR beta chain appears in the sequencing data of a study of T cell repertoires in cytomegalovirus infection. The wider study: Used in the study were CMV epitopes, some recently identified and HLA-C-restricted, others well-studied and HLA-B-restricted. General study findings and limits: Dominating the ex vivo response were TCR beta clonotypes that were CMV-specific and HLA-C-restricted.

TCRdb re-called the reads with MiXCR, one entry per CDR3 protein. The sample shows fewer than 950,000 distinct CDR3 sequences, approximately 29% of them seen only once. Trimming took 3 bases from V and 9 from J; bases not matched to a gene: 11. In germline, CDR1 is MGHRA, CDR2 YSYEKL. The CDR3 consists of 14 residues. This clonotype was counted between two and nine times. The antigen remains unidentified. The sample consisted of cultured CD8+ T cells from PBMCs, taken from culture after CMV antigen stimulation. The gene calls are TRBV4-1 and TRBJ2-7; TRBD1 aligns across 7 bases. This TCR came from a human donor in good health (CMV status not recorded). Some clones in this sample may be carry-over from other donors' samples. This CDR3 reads CASSQGRQGEWQYF. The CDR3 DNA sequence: TGCGCCAGCAGCCAGGGCAGACAGGGAGAATGGCAGTACTTC.